This entry features one TCR beta chain sequence. Other DNA sequences of this sample code for an identical CDR3. In the original workflow: Reference gene primer amplification yielded estimated nucleated cell counts. Libraries were prepared by immunoSEQ multiplex PCR; TCRdb keeps only in-frame clonotypes and omits some of them. That table is the source of V, J and clone size, and D and trimming were worked out from the DNA. The sample yields about 180,000 clones, around 83% seen once. The CDR3 runs 15 residues. Germline CDR1 reads MDHEN; CDR2 reads SYDVKM. After removal of 4 bases from V and 2 bases from J, the junction contained 4 bases not matched to a gene. This sample stems from a study of blood T cell repertoires in COVID-19. Study-wide context: COVID-19 samples, acute and convalescent, were from the United States, Italy and Spain. PBMCs, B-cell-depleted T cells, or T cells were the source of the cDNA or gDNA that made up the material.

Sequenced sample: peripheral blood. The source of this sequence is a human donor in a cohort sampled during active COVID-19. The chain couples TRBV28 to TRBJ2-7, with 11 nucleotides matching TRBD1. CDR3 DNA sequence: TGTGCCAGCAGTTCCCCGGGACAGGGGGCCTACGAGCAGTACTTC. This codes for CASSSPGQGAYEQYF.